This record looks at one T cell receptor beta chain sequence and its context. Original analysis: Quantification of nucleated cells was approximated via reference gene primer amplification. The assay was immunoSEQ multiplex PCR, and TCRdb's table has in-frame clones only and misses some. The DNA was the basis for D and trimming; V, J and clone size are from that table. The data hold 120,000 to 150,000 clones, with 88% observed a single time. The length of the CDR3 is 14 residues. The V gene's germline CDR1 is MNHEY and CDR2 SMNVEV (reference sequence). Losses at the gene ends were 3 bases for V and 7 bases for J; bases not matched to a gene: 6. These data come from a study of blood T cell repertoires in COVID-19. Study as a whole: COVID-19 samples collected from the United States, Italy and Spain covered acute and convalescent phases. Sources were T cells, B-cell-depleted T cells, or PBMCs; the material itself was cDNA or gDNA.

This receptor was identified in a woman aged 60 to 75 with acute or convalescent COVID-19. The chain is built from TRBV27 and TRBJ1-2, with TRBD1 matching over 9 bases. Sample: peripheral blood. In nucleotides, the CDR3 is TGTGCCAGCAGTTTGAGACAGGGGGTCTCTGGCTACACCTTC. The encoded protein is CASSLRQGVSGYTF.